Listed here is a single T cell receptor (beta chain). These data are taken from a study of identical twins. MiXCR, run by TCRdb on the 5' RACE reads, gives a single entry per CDR3 protein. The sample lists about 730,000 distinct CDR3 sequences, over 20% occurring once. The ends lost 7 bases at V and 3 bases at J; junction bases unmatched: 1. The germline gives CDR1 ENHRY, CDR2 SYGVKD. This CDR3 contains 14 residues. Another study also made use of these data, one on T cells expressing NK-cell markers. From that report: Sorted CD3+CD56+NKG2C+, CD3+CD56+NKG2C- and CD3+CD56-NKG2C+ T cells provided the TCR beta repertoires. In over 5 donors, dominant CD3+CD56+NKG2C+ clonotypes ranked among the top 10 CD8+ clonotypes.

The sequencing input was PBMCs. The clonotype originates from a woman aged 18-29 years in good health. V usage is TRBV10-3 and J usage is TRBJ2-7; 15 nucleotides line up with TRBD2. The CDR3 sequence: CAIKGLAGGYEQYF. The CDR3 region has the DNA TGTGCCATCAAGGGACTAGCGGGGGGCTACGAGCAGTACTTC.